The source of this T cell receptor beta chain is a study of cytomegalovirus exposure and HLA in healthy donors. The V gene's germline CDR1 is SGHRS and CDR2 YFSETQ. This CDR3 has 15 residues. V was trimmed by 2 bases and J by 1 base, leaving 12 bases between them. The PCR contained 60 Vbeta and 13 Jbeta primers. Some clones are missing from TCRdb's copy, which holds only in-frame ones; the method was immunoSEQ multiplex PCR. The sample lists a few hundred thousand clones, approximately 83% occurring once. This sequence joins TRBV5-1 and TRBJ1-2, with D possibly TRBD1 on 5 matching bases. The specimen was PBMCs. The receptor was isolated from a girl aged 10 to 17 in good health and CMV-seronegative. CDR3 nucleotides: TGCGCCAGCAGCTTTAACAGGCTACATAACTATGGCTACACCTTC. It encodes CASSFNRLHNYGYTF.